Given below is one T cell receptor beta chain in context. Antigen unknown. The sample originates from a study of OX40 agonist ivuxolimab in advanced cancers. Study-level findings and limits: In a subset of nonresponders, normalized T-cell clonal expansion was also low.

The CDR3 totals 13 residues. Trimming stripped 0 bases from V and 6 bases from J, with 7 bases between. Germline loops: CDR1 MNHEY, CDR2 SVGAGI. Sequencing used immunoSEQ multiplex PCR; TCRdb keeps in-frame clones, though not all of them. This table holds some 74,000 clones, around 80% found once. The TCR originated in an adult with an advanced solid tumor such as melanoma, head and neck, liver or kidney cancer. This specimen was CD4+ or CD8+ T cells sorted from blood, taken in a trial of the OX40 agonist ivuxolimab. The rearrangement links TRBV6-5 to TRBJ2-3; D gene ambiguous. CDR3 sequence (DNA): TGTGCCAGCAGTTACTCGAGTGCGGATACGCAGTATTTT. Translation: CASSYSSADTQYF.